The present TCR beta chain was sequenced within a study of CXCR3-negative and CXCR3-positive naive CD8 T cells. General observations from the study: Naive cells with CXCR3 showed TRB CDR3s that were more hydrophobic than those in CXCR3-negative naive cells.

UMI labels and 5' RACE were used to prepare the TRB cDNA libraries. TCRdb re-called the 5' RACE reads; one entry per CDR3 protein, DNA not given. Here the sample table reports 150,000 to 180,000 distinct CDR3 sequences. The length of the CDR3 is 14 residues. The germline CDR1 and CDR2 sequences are MDHEN and SYDVKM. Of note for this clonotype: What it binds is unknown.

The chain links TRBV28 to TRBJ2-2. This clonotype originated in a human donor in good health. Some clones in this sample may be carry-over from other donors' samples. Sequencing was done on a sample of naive CXCR3+ CD8+ T cells from blood. Subset meaning: CD45RO-CCR7+CD27+CD95- naive CD8+ T cells expressing CXCR3 (TNR3+). CDR3 loop: CASTPTSAAGELFF.